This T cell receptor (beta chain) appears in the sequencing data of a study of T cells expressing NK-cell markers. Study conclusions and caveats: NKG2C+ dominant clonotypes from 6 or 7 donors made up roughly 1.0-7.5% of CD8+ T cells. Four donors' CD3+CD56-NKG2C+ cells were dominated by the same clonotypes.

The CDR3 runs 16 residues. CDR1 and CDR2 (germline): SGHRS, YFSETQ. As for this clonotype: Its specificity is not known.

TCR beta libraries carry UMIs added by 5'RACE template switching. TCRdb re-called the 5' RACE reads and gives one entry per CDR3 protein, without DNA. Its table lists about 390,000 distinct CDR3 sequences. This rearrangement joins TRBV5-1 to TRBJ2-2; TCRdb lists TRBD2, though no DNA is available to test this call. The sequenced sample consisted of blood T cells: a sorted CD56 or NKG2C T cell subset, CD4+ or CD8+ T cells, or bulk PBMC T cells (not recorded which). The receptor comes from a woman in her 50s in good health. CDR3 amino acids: CASSLTQLAVPGELFF.